This entry is about one T cell receptor beta chain. The method was immunoSEQ multiplex PCR; TCRdb's version includes in-frame clones alone and lacks a portion of them. In the table there are 100,000 to 150,000 clones, roughly 84% of which are singletons. V lost 5 bases, J lost 1 base, and 6 bases stayed unmatched. Germline V gene lookup returns CDR1 MDHEN and CDR2 SYDVKM. This CDR3 contains 15 residues. This sample stems from a study of control samples from healthy donors and cancer patients. The sequence derives from a man in his forties or fifties in good health. The sequenced material came from blood. The V gene is TRBV28, the J gene TRBJ2-7; 9 positions agree with TRBD2. The CDR3 sequence: CASSKGGGASYEQYF. CDR3 in DNA: TGTGCCAGCAGTAAGGGCGGGGGGGCGTCCTACGAGCAGTACTTC.